This T cell receptor (beta chain) was observed in a study of shared clonotypes between healthy human individuals. The V gene's germline CDR1 is SQVTM and CDR2 ANQGSEA. Trimming removed 4 bases at V and 0 bases at J, with 13 bases between. This CDR3 spans 14 amino acids. Selected positively for CCR7 and CD45RO-negative, naive CD8 cells excluded terminally differentiated effector memory CD45RA+ cells. On this clone itself: As yet, its antigen is unknown.

Study-wide results and caveats: In contrast to clonotypes shared by all four donors, non-shared clonotypes had lower generation probabilities. Naive CD4 clonotype sharing across several donors was about 5%.

The data were produced by immunoSEQ multiplex PCR, yet TCRdb's version contains in-frame clones alone and is incomplete. Of roughly 2,000,000 clones listed, less than 95% are singletons. The chain recombines TRBV29-1 with TRBJ2-7; D gene ambiguous. Input material: naive CD8+ T cells sorted from blood. The receptor was derived from a man aged 18 to 30 in good health. DNA for the CDR3: TGCAGCGTTGGGTTTCCACCGGGCTCCTACGAGCAGTACTTC. Amino acids: CSVGFPPGSYEQYF.